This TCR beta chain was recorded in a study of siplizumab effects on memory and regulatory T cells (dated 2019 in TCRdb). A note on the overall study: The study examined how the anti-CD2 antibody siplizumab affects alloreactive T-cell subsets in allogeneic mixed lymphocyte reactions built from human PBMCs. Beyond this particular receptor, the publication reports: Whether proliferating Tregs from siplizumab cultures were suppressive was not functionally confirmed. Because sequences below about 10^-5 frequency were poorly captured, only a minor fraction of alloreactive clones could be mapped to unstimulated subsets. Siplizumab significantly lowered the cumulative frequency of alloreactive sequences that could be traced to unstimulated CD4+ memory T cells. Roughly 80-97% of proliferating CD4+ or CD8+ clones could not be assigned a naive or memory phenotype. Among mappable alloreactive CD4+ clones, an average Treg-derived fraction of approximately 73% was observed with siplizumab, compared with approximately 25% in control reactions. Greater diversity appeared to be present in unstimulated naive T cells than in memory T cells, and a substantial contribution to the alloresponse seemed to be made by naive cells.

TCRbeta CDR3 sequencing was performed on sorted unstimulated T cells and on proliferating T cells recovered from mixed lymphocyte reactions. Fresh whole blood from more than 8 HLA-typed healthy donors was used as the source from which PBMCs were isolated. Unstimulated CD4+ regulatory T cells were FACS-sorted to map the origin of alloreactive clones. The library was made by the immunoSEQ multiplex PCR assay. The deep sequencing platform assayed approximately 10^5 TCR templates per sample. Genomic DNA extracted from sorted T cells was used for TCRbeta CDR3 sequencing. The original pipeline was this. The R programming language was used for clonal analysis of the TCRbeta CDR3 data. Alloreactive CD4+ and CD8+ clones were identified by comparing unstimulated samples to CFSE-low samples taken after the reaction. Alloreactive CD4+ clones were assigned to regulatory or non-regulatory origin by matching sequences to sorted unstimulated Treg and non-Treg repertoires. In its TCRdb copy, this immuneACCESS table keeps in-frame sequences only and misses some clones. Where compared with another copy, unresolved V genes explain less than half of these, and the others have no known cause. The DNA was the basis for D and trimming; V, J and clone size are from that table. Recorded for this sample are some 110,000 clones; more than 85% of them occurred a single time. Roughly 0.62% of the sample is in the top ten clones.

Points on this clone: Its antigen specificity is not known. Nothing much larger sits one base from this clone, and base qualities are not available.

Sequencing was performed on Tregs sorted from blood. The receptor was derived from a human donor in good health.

The CDR3 protein: CASGRTGVYEQYF. The nucleotide sequence reads as follows: TGTGCTAGTGGCCGAACAGGGGTCTACGAGCAGTACTTC. The chain links TRBV12-5 with TRBJ2-7; TRBD1 lines up with 7 middle nucleotides. In the germline V gene, CDR1 corresponds to LGHNT and CDR2 to FRNRAP. Germline trimming: 6 bases from V, 3 bases from J; junction bases outside gene matches: 5. The CDR3 starts with the cysteine, ends with the phenylalanine, and has 13 residues. The DNA shown is the 39-base CDR3, in frame from base 1. With all but the CDR3 taken from the reference TRBV12-5 and TRBJ2-7 genes, the full variable domain is: DARVTQTPRHKVTEMGQEVTMRCQPILGHNTVFWYRQTMMQGLELLAYFRNRAPLDDSGMPKDRFSAEMPDATLATLKIQPSEPRDSAVYFCASGRTGVYEQYFGPGTRLTVT.